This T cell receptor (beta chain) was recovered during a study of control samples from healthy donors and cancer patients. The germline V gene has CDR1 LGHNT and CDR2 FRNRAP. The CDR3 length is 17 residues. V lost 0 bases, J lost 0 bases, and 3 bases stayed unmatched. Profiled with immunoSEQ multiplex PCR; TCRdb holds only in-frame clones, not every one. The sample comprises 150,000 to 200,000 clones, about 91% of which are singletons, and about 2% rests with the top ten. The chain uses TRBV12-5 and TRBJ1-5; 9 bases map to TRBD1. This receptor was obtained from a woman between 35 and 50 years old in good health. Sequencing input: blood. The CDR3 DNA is TGTGCTAGTGGTTTGGTACAGGGGGCGACTAGCAATCAGCCCCAGCATTTT. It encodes CASGLVQGATSNQPQHF. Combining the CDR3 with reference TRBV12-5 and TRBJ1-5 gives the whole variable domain DARVTQTPRHKVTEMGQEVTMRCQPILGHNTVFWYRQTMMQGLELLAYFRNRAPLDDSGMPKDRFSAEMPDATLATLKIQPSEPRDSAVYFCASGLVQGATSNQPQHFGDGTRLSIL.